The source of this T cell receptor (beta chain) is a study of blood T cell repertoires in COVID-19. Study information: The study drew acute and convalescent COVID-19 samples from the United States, Italy and Spain. PBMCs, B-cell-depleted T cells, or T cells provided the cDNA or gDNA that made up the material.

Germline CDR1 SNHLY, CDR2 FYNNEI. Unmatched junction bases numbered 8, after V lost 3 bases and J lost 6 bases. The CDR3 is made up of 15 amino acids. Per the original methods: Nucleated cell counts were estimated from reference gene primer amplification. This table comes from immunoSEQ multiplex PCR, and its TCRdb copy is limited to in-frame clones, with some not included. Clonal size and the V and J genes are those of that table, whereas D and trimming came from the DNA. The table records 150,000 to 160,000 clones, around 78% of them present only once. Sample: peripheral blood. This chain uses TRBV2 with TRBJ1-2, with TRBD1 matching 9 bases. The sequence came from a man aged 80 or over with acute or convalescent COVID-19. The CDR3 spells CASSDSGQGRDGYTF. Here the CDR3 DNA reads TGTGCCAGCAGTGATAGCGGACAGGGGCGGGATGGCTACACCTTC.